The 17 T cell receptor beta chains reported below all come from one sample, sequenced in a study of shared T cell receptors in the human thymus. The table came from immunoSEQ multiplex PCR; TCRdb's copy has only in-frame clones and leaves some out. The data show 65,000 to 70,000 clones, over 90% seen once. The sequencing sample was made of thymocytes. Receptor source: a human donor.

The V call is TRBV5-1, the J call TRBJ2-3, with D possibly TRBD2 on 6 matching bases. Trimming left V 4 bases short and J 4 bases short, with 19 bases between. This CDR3 is 16 amino acids long. Germline values: CDR1 SGHRS, CDR2 YFSETQ. The CDR3 DNA follows: TGCGCCAGCAGCGCCCTCCTCAGCGGGCCCTCAGATACGCAGTATTTT. It is translated as CASSALLSGPSDTQYF. Filled out from reference TRBV5-1 and TRBJ2-3, the complete variable domain reads KAGVTQTPRYLIKTRGQQVTLSCSPISGHRSVSWYQQTPGQGLQFLFEYFSETQRNKGNFPGRFSGRQFSNSRSEMNVSTLELGDSALYLCASSALLSGPSDTQYFGPGTRLTVL.

The V call is TRBV4-2, the J call TRBJ2-5, with 10 bases matching TRBD2. Germline-derived CDR1 and CDR2 are LGHNA and YNFKEQ. J lost 4 bases, V lost 1 base, and 9 bases had no gene match. The CDR3 consists of 17 residues. The CDR3, as DNA: TGTGCCAGCAGCCAAGGACAGCGGGGGGGCCAGGTAGAGACCCAGTACTTC. Amino acids: CASSQGQRGGQVETQYF.

V usage is TRBV5-6 and J usage is TRBJ1-2; a possible D gene is TRBD1 (5 bases). V dropped 4 bases and J dropped 5 bases, with 9 bases sitting between them. This CDR3 is 12 amino acids long. From germline, CDR1 is SGHDT and CDR2 YYEEEE. CDR3: CASSLTGYGYTF. The CDR3 DNA reads TGTGCCAGCAGCCTAACAGGATATGGCTACACCTTC.

The rearrangement links TRBV11-2 to TRBJ2-7, with 7 bases fitting TRBD2. Germline V gene sequence: CDR1 SGHAT, CDR2 FQNNGV. The length of the CDR3 is 18 residues. V was pared by 4 bases and J by 3 bases, with 18 bases of the junction left unmatched. CDR3 bases: TGTGCCAGCAGCTCGACACGGGGGGAGGGTAACAAGGGCTACGAGCAGTACTTC. This encodes CASSSTRGEGNKGYEQYF.

Comment on this clone: The junction departs from the called germline gene at one end, perhaps through a read error. The chain has TRBV19 and TRBJ2-7, with D uncertain. CDR1 and CDR2 from the germline V gene are LNHDA and SQIVND (reference sequence). The CDR3 contains 14 residues. The CDR3 nucleotides are TGTGCCAGTAGCCCTGTAGGGCTGGCCTACGAGCAGTGCTTC. Translating it yields CASSPVGLAYEQCF.

The rearrangement joins TRBV7-3 to TRBJ2-5, with 9 bases lining up with TRBD2. The V segment lost 5 bases and the J segment 1 base; nucleotides outside the gene matches: 2. CDR1 is SGHTA and CDR2 is FQGTGA in the germline V gene. CDR3 length: 14 residues. The DNA of the CDR3 is TGTGCCAGCAGCCTTAGCGGGGGCCAAGAGACCCAGTACTTC. It translates to CASSLSGGQETQYF.

CDR3 sequence reads: CASSPLGGALYSGNTIYF. The CDR3 region has the DNA TGTGCCAGCAGCCCCCTAGGTGGGGCCCTTTACTCTGGAAACACCATATATTTT. The V gene is TRBV7-9, the J gene TRBJ1-3; TRBD1 might be the D (5 bases). Germline CDR1 and CDR2: SEHNR and FQNEAQ (reference sequence). V lost 5 bases, J lost 0 bases, and 20 bases lay in between. The CDR3 spans 18 residues.

This chain links TRBV11-1 with TRBJ2-5, with D hard to call. CDR1 is SGHAT and CDR2 is FQDESV in the germline V gene (reference sequence). V was shortened by 5 bases and J by 2 bases, with 3 bases between the two germline ends. The CDR3 has 11 amino acids. This CDR3 is CASSKQETQYF. CDR3 DNA sequence: TGTGCCAGCAGCAAGCAAGAGACCCAGTACTTC.

This chain links TRBV14 with TRBJ1-2; the D is unclear. Germline values: CDR1 SGHDN, CDR2 FVKESK. The V end was cut by 0 bases, the J end by 6 bases, with 8 bases between. CDR3 length: 13 amino acids. CDR3 sequence (DNA): TGTGCCAGCAGCCAAGACTCGTCCAATGGCTACACCTTC. This codes for CASSQDSSNGYTF. Looking up the rest from reference TRBV14 and TRBJ1-2 gives the full variable domain: EAGVTQFPSHSVIEKGQTVTLRCDPISGHDNLYWYRRVMGKEIKFLLHFVKESKQDESGMPNNRFLAERTGGTYSTLKVQPAELEDSGVYFCASSQDSSNGYTFGSGTRLTVV.

The chain joins TRBV4-2 to TRBJ1-6; TRBD1 matches 9 bases. V was clipped by 0 bases and J by 7 bases; unmatched bases: 16. The CDR3 has 20 amino acids. Germline V gene data show CDR1 as LGHNA and CDR2 as YNFKEQ. The CDR3 DNA reads TGTGCCAGCAGCCAAGAAGGTTTGGACAGGGGCGCCGGCAGAAATTCACCCCTCCACTTT. Translation gives CASSQEGLDRGAGRNSPLHF.

V gene TRBV4-3 combines with J gene TRBJ1-1, with D uncertain. Trimming stripped 1 base from V and 3 bases from J, with 9 bases between. This CDR3 has 14 amino acids. Germline lookup yields CDR1 LGHNA and CDR2 YSLEER. The CDR3 DNA reads TGCGCCAGCAGCCAAGGGCTGGACCACACTGAAGCTTTCTTT. Protein: CASSQGLDHTEAFF.

The chain uses TRBV6-1 and TRBJ1-5, with D hard to call. The CDR3 runs 16 residues. Trimming took off 2 bases at V and 1 base at J, with 12 bases between the two ends. Germline V gene lookup returns CDR1 MNHNS and CDR2 SASEGT. DNA of the CDR3: TGTGCCAGCAGTGAATCCGACCGGGAGAGCAATCAGCCCCAGCATTTT. Translated: CASSESDRESNQPQHF.

The chain joins TRBV19 to TRBJ1-5; D remains ambiguous. V shed 7 bases and J shed 2 bases, with 12 bases lying between them. The CDR3 has 14 residues. Germline V gives CDR1 LNHDA, CDR2 SQIVND (reference sequence). The DNA for the CDR3 is TGTGCCAGTATCGACTGGCAGGGCAATCAGCCCCAGCATTTT. Translation: CASIDWQGNQPQHF.

Turning to this clone: The CDR3 carries no conserved terminal phenylalanine or tryptophan, so it likely arises from a read error. The DNA is left out, because the CDR3 cannot be placed on it with certainty; the CDR3 is given as TCRdb lists it. This chain links TRBV14 with TRBJ1-2; the D call of TRBD1 is as the table states it, not checked on the DNA. The germline V gene has CDR1 SGHDN and CDR2 FVKESK. The length of the CDR3 is 16 amino acids, counting both ends. CDR3 region: CASSQDDPRDRGFDSV.

The rearrangement links TRBV6-4 to TRBJ2-1; 7 nucleotides line up with TRBD2. CDR3 length: 16 residues. The germline CDR1 and CDR2 sequences are MRHNA and SNTAGT. With 2 bases clipped from V and 2 bases from J, the junction kept 6 bases outside the gene matches. The CDR3 nucleotides read TGTGCCAGCAGTGACAGGCCGGGGGGTCCCTACAATGAGCAGTTCTTC. Translation: CASSDRPGGPYNEQFF.

This chain joins TRBV16 and TRBJ1-1, with a possible D match to TRBD1 (5 bases). The CDR3 extends over 16 amino acids. Germline-derived CDR1 and CDR2 are KGHSY and FQNENV. Trimming took 2 bases from V and 5 from J, leaving 18 bases between them. The DNA for the CDR3 is TGTGCCAGCAGCCAAATCCTGCCCCGGGGGAAGACTGAAGCTTTCTTT. Encoded protein: CASSQILPRGKTEAFF.

The chain links TRBV4-2 to TRBJ2-4; D perhaps matches TRBD2 (6 bases). V was shortened by 0 bases and J by 5 bases, with 23 bases between the two germline ends. Per the germline V gene, CDR1 is LGHNA and CDR2 is YNFKEQ. The CDR3 spans 19 residues. CDR3 sequence reads: CASSQDYPGETEEENIQYF. CDR3 DNA sequence: TGTGCCAGCAGCCAAGACTATCCGGGGGAGACAGAAGAAGAAAACATTCAGTACTTC.